The 30 T cell receptor beta chains in this list originate from one sample, sequenced in a study of response to subunit inactivated influenza vaccine. Each CDR3 protein gets one entry after TCRdb re-called the RT-PCR reads with MiXCR. The sample shows hundreds of thousands of distinct CDR3 sequences, approximately 15% of them seen only once. Sequences were derived from PBMCs from blood, sampled 14 to 15 days before vaccination. These TCRs come from a man aged 45-60 years who received an inactivated influenza vaccine.

The V gene is TRBV9, the J gene TRBJ1-3, with D hard to call. V was shortened by 3 bases and J by 0 bases, with 13 bases between the two germline ends. This CDR3 comprises 16 residues. Germline loops: CDR1 SGDLS, CDR2 YYNGEE. CDR3 in amino acids: CASSGPGEGSGNTIYF. The CDR3 DNA follows: TGTGCCAGCAGCGGTCCGGGTGAAGGCTCTGGAAACACCATATATTTT. Filled out from reference TRBV9 and TRBJ1-3, the complete variable domain reads DSGVTQTPKHLITATGQRVTLRCSPRSGDLSVYWYQQSLDQGLQFLIQYYNGEERAKGNILERFSAQQFPDLHSELNLSSLELGDSALYFCASSGPGEGSGNTIYFGEGSWLTVV.

This clonotype appeared a few times. The chain recombines TRBV20-1 with TRBJ2-5; TRBD1 aligns across 9 bases. Germline V gene sequence: CDR1 DFQATT, CDR2 SNEGSKA (reference sequence). The CDR3 runs to 13 residues. In nucleotides, the CDR3 is TGCACGGGACTACAGGGGGCTAGGGAGACCCAGTACTTC. It is translated as CTGLQGARETQYF.

The chain joins TRBV3-1 to TRBJ2-5; 7 nucleotides align to TRBD1. V lost 1 base and J lost 5; bases outside the gene matches: 4. The CDR3 runs 14 residues. From germline, CDR1 is LGHDT and CDR2 YNNKEL (reference sequence). The DNA for the CDR3 is TGTGCCAGCAGCCAAGGGACAGGCTGGGAGACCCAGTACTTC. This translates into CASSQGTGWETQYF.

The chain employs TRBV5-1 and TRBJ1-4, with D unclear. CDR1 and CDR2 from the germline V gene are SGHRS and YFSETQ. The CDR3 covers 16 residues. V gave up 1 base and J gave up 2 bases, with 12 bases separating them. In DNA, the CDR3 is TGCGCCAGCAGCTTGTCTCTGGGGTCCACTAATGAAAAACTGTTTTTT. Amino acids: CASSLSLGSTNEKLFF. Full variable domain (rest looked up from reference TRBV5-1 and TRBJ1-4): KAGVTQTPRYLIKTRGQQVTLSCSPISGHRSVSWYQQTPGQGLQFLFEYFSETQRNKGNFPGRFSGRQFSNSRSEMNVSTLELGDSALYLCASSLSLGSTNEKLFFGSGTQLSVL.

This clonotype was observed a handful of times. This chain uses TRBV5-1 with TRBJ2-1; 11 nucleotides agree with TRBD2. The CDR3 totals 17 residues. V shed 2 bases, J shed 5 bases, and the junction held 9 bases outside the gene matches. Germline V lookup: CDR1 SGHRS, CDR2 YFSETQ. The CDR3 loop is CASSFLSGGALNNEQFF. In DNA form, the CDR3 reads TGCGCCAGCAGCTTTCTTAGCGGGGGGGCTCTGAACAATGAGCAGTTCTTC.

The chain employs TRBV20-1 and TRBJ1-5, with unresolved D. The germline V gene encodes CDR1 DFQATT and CDR2 SNEGSKA (reference sequence). The CDR3 consists of 13 residues. The V end lost 6 bases, the J end lost 5 bases, and 14 bases lay between the germline ends. The DNA for the CDR3 is TGCAGTGCGAAGGTGGGTCTCGATCAGCCCCAGCATTTT. This codes for CSAKVGLDQPQHF.

The J gene is TRBJ2-2, the V gene TRBV5-5, with a tentative D call TRBD2 (6 bases). V lost 5 bases and J 13 bases, leaving 21 bases between the germline ends. Germline V CDR1 and CDR2: SGHKS, YYEKEE (reference sequence). This CDR3 spans 14 amino acids. The CDR3 DNA reads TGTGCCAGCAGGATGGGGGGATTACAAGCTCGGCTGTTTTTT. Protein product: CASRMGGLQARLFF.

This clonotype was seen many times. The chain has TRBV7-8 and TRBJ1-5, with D hard to call. V lost 3 bases to trimming and J lost 14 bases, with 11 bases between them. There are 11 residues in the CDR3. Germline CDR1 is SGHVS and CDR2 is FQNEAQ. The CDR3 region is CASSFGGVEHF. The CDR3 coding sequence is TGTGCCAGCAGCTTCGGAGGAGTAGAGCATTTT.

The chain links TRBV29-1 to TRBJ1-2; D is unclear. The V gene lost 6 bases and the J gene lost 7 bases, with 15 bases spanning the gap. The CDR3 has 12 residues. CDR1 is SQVTM and CDR2 is ANQGSEA in the germline V gene. Here the CDR3 reads CSVKRGEVGYTF. The CDR3 DNA reads as TGCAGCGTAAAGCGGGGAGAGGTTGGCTACACCTTC.

The chain uses TRBV20-1 and TRBJ1-3; D is ambiguous. V was clipped by 1 base and J by 0 bases, with 13 bases between them. This CDR3 is built from 16 residues. Germline CDR1 and CDR2: DFQATT and SNEGSKA (reference sequence). CDR3 sequence: CSARGELQNSGNTIYF. CDR3 in DNA: TGCAGTGCTAGAGGGGAACTACAGAACTCTGGAAACACCATATATTTT.

This clonotype was picked up a small number of times. The rearrangement uses TRBV20-1 and TRBJ1-4, with 7 bases aligning to TRBD1. Per the germline V gene, CDR1 is DFQATT and CDR2 is SNEGSKA (reference sequence). This CDR3 spans 16 amino acids. V was pared by 6 bases and J by 0 bases, with 10 bases of the junction left unmatched. The CDR3 loop is CSAGRTGKATNEKLFF. The CDR3 DNA follows: TGCAGTGCGGGACGGACAGGCAAAGCAACTAATGAAAAACTGTTTTTT.

This clonotype has more than one count but fewer than ten. The CDR3 nucleotides are TGTGCCAGCAGCTTAGGGCTAGCGGGGGGACTCACCTACGAGCAGTACTTC. Encoded protein: CASSLGLAGGLTYEQYF. The V and J genes are TRBV7-2 and TRBJ2-7, with 11 bases aligning to TRBD2. This CDR3 comprises 17 residues. Germline CDR1 and CDR2: SGHTA and FQGNSA. The V segment lost 1 base and the J segment 2 bases; nucleotides outside the gene matches: 7.

The rearrangement uses TRBV27 and TRBJ2-7; TRBD2 aligns across 11 bases. Germline V CDR1 and CDR2: MNHEY, SMNVEV (reference sequence). This CDR3 region has 21 residues. With 4 bases clipped from V and 5 bases from J, the junction kept 25 bases outside the gene matches. CDR3 bases: TGTGCCAGCAGTTCGATCCTTCACAGGGACTTTAGCGGGAGGGGAAAGGACGAGCAGTACTTC. This codes for CASSSILHRDFSGRGKDEQYF.

This clonotype was seen ten or more times. CDR3 amino acids: CSVEGSGGSQETQYF. The CDR3 DNA reads as TGCAGCGTTGAAGGGTCAGGGGGGTCCCAAGAGACCCAGTACTTC. The V gene is TRBV29-1, the J gene TRBJ2-5; the D gene is possibly TRBD1 (7 bases). Germline V gene lookup returns CDR1 SQVTM and CDR2 ANQGSEA. V was trimmed by 1 base and J by 1 base, leaving 13 bases between them. This CDR3 has 15 residues.

This clonotype was detected a few times. This chain uses TRBV7-8 with TRBJ2-7, with D possibly TRBD2 on 5 matching bases. The CDR3 consists of 15 residues. V lost 3 bases to trimming and J lost 3 bases, with 15 bases between them. Germline values: CDR1 SGHVS, CDR2 FQNEAQ. CDR3 sequence: CASSLRELGNYEQYF. The CDR3, as DNA: TGTGCCAGCAGCTTGAGGGAGTTGGGGAACTACGAGCAGTACTTC.

The V gene is TRBV18, the J gene TRBJ2-7, with 7 bases identical to TRBD1. This CDR3 spans 15 amino acids. Looked up from germline, CDR1 is KGHSH and CDR2 is LQKENI. After removal of 6 bases from V and 2 bases from J, the junction contained 10 bases not matched to a gene. The CDR3 sequence: CASSPKPGQTYEQYF. The CDR3, as DNA: TGTGCCAGCTCGCCAAAGCCGGGACAGACCTACGAGCAGTACTTC. Variable domain in full (rest from reference TRBV18 and TRBJ2-7): NAGVMQNPRHLVRRRGQEARLRCSPMKGHSHVYWYRQLPEEGLKFMVYLQKENIIDESGMPKERFSAEFPKEGPSILRIQQVVRGDSAAYFCASSPKPGQTYEQYFGPGTRLTVT.

The rearrangement uses TRBV12-3 or TRBV12-4 and TRBJ1-1; 7 nucleotides agree with TRBD1. There are 15 residues in the CDR3. V trimming: 5 bases; J trimming: 2 bases; junction bases outside the gene matches: 8. The CDR3 reads CASSPSTGSNTEAFF. The CDR3 DNA sequence: TGTGCCAGCAGTCCCTCGACAGGGAGTAACACTGAAGCTTTCTTT.

This clonotype was counted ten times or more. The rearrangement joins TRBV11-2 to TRBJ2-3, with a tentative D call TRBD2 (6 bases). Per germline, CDR1 SGHAT and CDR2 FQNNGV. There are 15 residues in the CDR3. Trimming removed 2 bases at V and 0 bases at J, with 9 bases between. As DNA, the CDR3 is TGTGCCAGCAGCTTAAGGGGACTGAGCACAGATACGCAGTATTTT. Translating it yields CASSLRGLSTDTQYF.

This clonotype was observed a few times. The V call is TRBV28, the J call TRBJ2-1; 7 positions agree with TRBD1. CDR1 is MDHEN and CDR2 is SYDVKM in the germline V gene. The CDR3 is made up of 15 amino acids. Trimming cost V 4 bases and J 2 bases; bases outside gene matches: 5. In DNA, the CDR3 is TGTGCCAGCAGTTCACCACAGGGGCCCTACAATGAGCAGTTCTTC. It codes for CASSSPQGPYNEQFF.

The sample holds a few counts of this clonotype. The gene calls are TRBV7-3 and TRBJ2-7; the match to TRBD1 covers 10 bases. With 3 bases clipped from V and 4 bases from J, the junction kept 6 bases outside the gene matches. The germline V gene has CDR1 SGHTA and CDR2 FQGTGA. The CDR3 covers 15 residues. The CDR3 DNA reads as TGTGCCAGCAGCTTCGGGACAGGGGCGGATTACGAGCAGTACTTC. Encoded protein: CASSFGTGADYEQYF.

This clonotype was recorded at least ten times. This chain uses TRBV7-2 with TRBJ2-1, with 9 bases aligning to TRBD1. This CDR3 is built from 16 residues. V trimming: 4 bases; J trimming: 7 bases; junction bases outside the gene matches: 11. Germline CDR1 SGHTA, CDR2 FQGNSA. The CDR3 DNA is TGTGCCAGCAGCTCACGCTCCGGGACAGGGTTAAATGAGCAGTTCTTC. As protein: CASSSRSGTGLNEQFF.

This clonotype was seen a handful of times. One end of the junction varies from germline; a read error may be responsible. This sequence joins TRBV7-2 and TRBJ2-1; D call uncertain. The length of the CDR3 is 14 residues. Germline loops: CDR1 SGHTA, CDR2 FQGNSA. The CDR3 sequence: CASSLGVSNNEQFF. DNA for the CDR3: TGTGCCAGCAGCTTAGGGGTCTCCAACAATGAGCAGTTCTTC. Full variable domain (remainder filled in from reference TRBV7-2 and TRBJ2-1): GAGVSQSPSNKVTEKGKDVELRCDPISGHTALYWYRQSLGQGLEFLIYFQGNSAPDKSGLPSDRFSAERTGGSVSTLTIQRTQQEDSAVYLCASSLGVSNNEQFFGPGTRLTVL.

At least ten counts were recorded for this clonotype. The V and J genes are TRBV5-1 and TRBJ1-1; possible D gene TRBD1, 5 bases. Trimming removed 0 bases from V and 0 bases from J, with 6 bases in between. Germline V gene lookup returns CDR1 SGHRS and CDR2 YFSETQ. The CDR3 is 14 residues long. CDR3 loop: CASSLEGVNTEAFF. The CDR3 nucleotides are TGCGCCAGCAGCTTGGAAGGGGTGAACACTGAAGCTTTCTTT.

This clonotype has more than one count but fewer than ten. The chain recombines TRBV6-2 or TRBV6-3 with TRBJ2-7, with TRBD1 identical over 8 bases. In germline, CDR1 is MNHEY, CDR2 SVGEGT. The V and J ends lost 7 bases and 0 bases, in that order; junction bases with no gene match: 2. The CDR3 contains 13 residues. CDR3 DNA sequence: TGTGCCAGCACGGGACAGGCCTCCTACGAGCAGTACTTC. Protein product: CASTGQASYEQYF.

The chain has TRBV18 and TRBJ2-7, with D possibly matching TRBD2 (6 bases). CDR1 and CDR2 from the germline V gene are KGHSH and LQKENI. This CDR3 comprises 15 residues. Trimming shortened V by 2 bases and J by 1 base, and 12 bases separated the two germline ends. In nucleotides, the CDR3 is TGTGCCAGCTCACCAGGGGTAGCGGCTTCCTACGAGCAGTACTTC. Translation gives CASSPGVAASYEQYF.

The V and J genes are TRBV14 and TRBJ2-5, with D unresolved. The CDR3 contains 12 residues. The ends were cut back, 5 bases at V and 6 bases at J, with 10 bases in the middle. Germline values: CDR1 SGHDN, CDR2 FVKESK. CDR3 nucleotide sequence: TGTGCCAGCAGCTCTTGGGCGCAGACCCAGTACTTC. Protein sequence: CASSSWAQTQYF.

The sample holds a few counts of this clonotype. The chain carries TRBV9 and TRBJ2-2, with TRBD1 identical over 7 bases. The CDR3 is made up of 15 amino acids. CDR1 and CDR2 (germline): SGDLS, YYNGEE. Trimming took 4 bases from V and 5 from J; bases not matched to a gene: 8. The CDR3 loop reads CASSPATGPTGELFF. For the CDR3, the DNA is TGTGCCAGCAGCCCCGCGACAGGGCCAACCGGGGAGCTGTTTTTT.

CDR3 amino acids: CASSLSCSPPREQYF. In DNA, the CDR3 is TGTGCCAGCAGTTTATCATGCTCCCCCCCCCGCGAGCAGTACTTC. The chain links TRBV27 to TRBJ2-7; D gene ambiguous. Between the trimmed V and J ends, which lost 0 bases and 6 bases, there was a span of 15 bases. Germline-derived CDR1 and CDR2 are MNHEY and SMNVEV (reference sequence). The CDR3 totals 15 residues.

The chain uses TRBV7-9 and TRBJ1-5; D unclear. Germline V gene sequence: CDR1 SEHNR, CDR2 FQNEAQ (reference sequence). V was trimmed by 3 bases and J by 15 bases, leaving 18 bases between them. CDR3 size: 13 residues. For the CDR3, the DNA is TGTGCCAGCAGCTTGACTCTCCTCCCAACCAGGCATTTT. Translation gives CASSLTLLPTRHF.

This chain connects TRBV10-3 to TRBJ1-1, with D perhaps TRBD1 (5 bases). Germline CDR1 and CDR2: ENHRY and SYGVKD. Deletions cut 4 bases from V and 3 bases from J, with 18 bases between. This CDR3 is 16 amino acids long. The CDR3, as DNA: TGTGCCATCAGTGCGGTCGGGGTTGCGGGGCACACTGAAGCTTTCTTT. Its translation: CAISAVGVAGHTEAFF.